These 4 T cell receptor beta chains originate from one sample sequenced in a study of breast tumors, draining lymph nodes, adjacent tissues. MiXCR was run by TCRdb on the multiplex PCR reads, yielding one entry per CDR3 protein. Here the sample spans 20,000 to 25,000 distinct CDR3 sequences, 50% being singletons. Source material: breast tumor tissue. The receptors were gathered from a female donor with breast cancer. Some clones in this sample may be carry-over from other donors' samples.

At least ten counts were recorded for this clonotype. The genes are TRBV11-2 and TRBJ2-7; 8 nucleotides line up with TRBD1. This CDR3 has 14 amino acids. V was clipped by 3 bases and J by 5 bases; unmatched bases: 6. CDR1 is SGHAT, CDR2 FQNNGV, per germline. CDR3 in amino acids: CASSFADRVNEQYF. As DNA, the CDR3 is TGTGCCAGCAGCTTTGCGGACAGGGTGAACGAGCAGTACTTC. Together with reference TRBV11-2 and TRBJ2-7, the CDR3 gives the full variable domain: EAGVAQSPRYKIIEKRQSVAFWCNPISGHATLYWYQQILGQGPKLLIQFQNNGVVDDSQLPKDRFSAERLKGVDSTLKIQPAKLEDSAVYLCASSFADRVNEQYFGPGTRLTVT.

This chain joins TRBV12-3 or TRBV12-4 and TRBJ1-4; 9 bases map to TRBD1. There are 17 residues in the CDR3. V dropped 6 bases and J dropped 0; count of bases not matched to a gene: 8. Written as DNA, the CDR3 is TGTGCCAGCAGCCGACAGGGGGGTGTCGCAACTAATGAAAAACTGTTTTTT. Amino acids: CASSRQGGVATNEKLFF.

In the case of this clonotype: The limits of the CDR3 on the DNA are not certain, so only TCRdb's listed CDR3 is given. The V and J genes are TRBV10-3 and TRBJ1-5. CDR1 is ENHRY and CDR2 is SYGVKD in the germline V gene. The CDR3 length is 24 residues, termini included. CDR3 in amino acids: CAIRRTSGSRYEQYFGPGHQPQHF.

By proportion, this clonotype is medium-sized. The CDR3: CASRMTPTSEQYF. In nucleotides, the CDR3 is TGTGCCAGCAGAATGACGCCGACCTCCGAGCAGTACTTC. V is TRBV6-5 and J is TRBJ2-7; the D is unclear. The CDR3 is 13 amino acids. Germline V gene data show CDR1 as MNHEY and CDR2 as SVGAGI. V was shortened by 6 bases and J by 6 bases, with 15 bases between the two germline ends.